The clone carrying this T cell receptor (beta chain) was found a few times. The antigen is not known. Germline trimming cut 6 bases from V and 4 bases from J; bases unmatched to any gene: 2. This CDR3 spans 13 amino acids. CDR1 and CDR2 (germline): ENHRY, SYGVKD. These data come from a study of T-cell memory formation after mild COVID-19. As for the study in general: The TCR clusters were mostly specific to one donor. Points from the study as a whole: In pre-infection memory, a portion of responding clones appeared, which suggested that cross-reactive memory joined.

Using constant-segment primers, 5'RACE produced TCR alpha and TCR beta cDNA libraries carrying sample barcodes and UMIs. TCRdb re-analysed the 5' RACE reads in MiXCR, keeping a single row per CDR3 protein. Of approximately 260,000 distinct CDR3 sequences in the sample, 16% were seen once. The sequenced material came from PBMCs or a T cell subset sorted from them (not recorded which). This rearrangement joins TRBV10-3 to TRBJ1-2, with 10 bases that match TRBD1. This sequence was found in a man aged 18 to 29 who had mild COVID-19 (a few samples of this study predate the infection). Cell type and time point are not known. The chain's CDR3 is CAIRGTGAYGYTF. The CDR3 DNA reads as TGTGCCATCAGGGGGACAGGGGCCTATGGCTACACCTTC.